The clone carrying this T cell receptor (beta chain) was observed once. Produced via immunoSEQ multiplex PCR; TCRdb's table is partial and in-frame only. There are about 140,000 clones in the sample; about nine tenths occur only once, and approximately 4.5% lies in the top ten. The data were taken from a study of T cell responses to AZD1222 COVID-19 vaccine. The CDR3 has 15 residues. In germline, CDR1 is MNHEY, CDR2 SMNVEV (reference sequence). The V end lost 4 bases, the J end lost 0 bases, and 13 bases lay between the germline ends. The chain employs TRBV27 and TRBJ2-7; D is undetermined. Sequencing used peripheral blood, obtained on day 0 of AZD1222 vaccination. The sequence was obtained from an adult in good health. The CDR3 here is CASSSRKSPSYEQYF. The CDR3 DNA is TGTGCCAGCAGTTCTCGGAAAAGTCCCTCCTACGAGCAGTACTTC.